This TCR beta chain was sequenced during a study of CD8+ T cells in alopecia areata. Study details: Treated patients were given 5 to 10 mg oral tofacitinib twice daily.

This CDR3 region has 15 residues. CDR1 and CDR2 (germline): SQVTM, ANQGSEA. Germline trimming cut 5 bases from V and 4 bases from J; bases unmatched to any gene: 14. Regarding the study as a whole: Since there was just one nonresponder, nobody can yet say how baseline CD8+ expansion ties to response. Under tofacitinib, fewer expanded CD8+ clones appeared among the top 100 scalp clones.

The sequencing template was cDNA reverse transcribed from extracted RNA. The table came from immunoSEQ multiplex PCR; TCRdb's copy has only in-frame clones and leaves some out. The sample holds about 190,000 clones; about 60% are singletons and the top ten take roughly 12%. Treatment noted: oral pan-JAK inhibitor, 5-10 mg twice daily. Details on this clone: Its antigen remains unidentified.

This material consisted of CD8+ T cells sorted from blood, taken at week 24, from a patient treated with tofacitinib. This chain uses TRBV29-1 with TRBJ2-7; 7 bases match TRBD1. The TCR comes from a human donor with alopecia areata. CDR3 sequence: CSVKGSQGRGYEQYF. Written as DNA, the CDR3 is TGCAGCGTTAAGGGGTCACAGGGGAGAGGGTACGAGCAGTACTTC.